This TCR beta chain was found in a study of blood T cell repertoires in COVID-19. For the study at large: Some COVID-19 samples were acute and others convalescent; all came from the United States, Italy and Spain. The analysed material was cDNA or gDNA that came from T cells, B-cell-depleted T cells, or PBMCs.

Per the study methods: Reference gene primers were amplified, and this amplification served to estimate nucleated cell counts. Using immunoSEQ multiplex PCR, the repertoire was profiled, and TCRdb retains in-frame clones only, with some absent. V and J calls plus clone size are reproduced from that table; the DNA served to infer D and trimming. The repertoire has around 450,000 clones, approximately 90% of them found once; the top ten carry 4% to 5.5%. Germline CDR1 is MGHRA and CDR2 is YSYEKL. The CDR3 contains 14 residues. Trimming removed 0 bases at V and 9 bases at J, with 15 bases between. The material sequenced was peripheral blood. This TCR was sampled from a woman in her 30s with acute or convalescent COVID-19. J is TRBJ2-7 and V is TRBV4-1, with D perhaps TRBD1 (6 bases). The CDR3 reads CASSQEPGEGRQYF. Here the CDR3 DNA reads TGCGCCAGCAGCCAAGAACCAGGGGAAGGTCGGCAGTACTTC.